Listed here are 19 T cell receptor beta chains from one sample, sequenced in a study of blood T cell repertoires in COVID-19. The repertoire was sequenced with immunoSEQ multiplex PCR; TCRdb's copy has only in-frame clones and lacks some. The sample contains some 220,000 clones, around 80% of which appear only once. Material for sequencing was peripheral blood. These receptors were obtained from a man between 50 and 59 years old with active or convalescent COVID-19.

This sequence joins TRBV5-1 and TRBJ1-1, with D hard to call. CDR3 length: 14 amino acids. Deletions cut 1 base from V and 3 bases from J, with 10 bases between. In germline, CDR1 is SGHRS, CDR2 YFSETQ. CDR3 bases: TGCGCCAGCAGCTTGCGGGCCGGGGACACTGAAGCTTTCTTT. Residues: CASSLRAGDTEAFF. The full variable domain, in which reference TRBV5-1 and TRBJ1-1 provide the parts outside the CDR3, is KAGVTQTPRYLIKTRGQQVTLSCSPISGHRSVSWYQQTPGQGLQFLFEYFSETQRNKGNFPGRFSGRQFSNSRSEMNVSTLELGDSALYLCASSLRAGDTEAFFGQGTRLTVV.

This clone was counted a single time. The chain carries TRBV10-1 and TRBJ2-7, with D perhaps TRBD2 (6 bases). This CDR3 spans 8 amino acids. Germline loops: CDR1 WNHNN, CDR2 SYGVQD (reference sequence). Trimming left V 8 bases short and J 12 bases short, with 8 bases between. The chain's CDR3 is CASGGRYV. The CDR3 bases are TGCGCCAGCGGAGGGAGGTACGTC.

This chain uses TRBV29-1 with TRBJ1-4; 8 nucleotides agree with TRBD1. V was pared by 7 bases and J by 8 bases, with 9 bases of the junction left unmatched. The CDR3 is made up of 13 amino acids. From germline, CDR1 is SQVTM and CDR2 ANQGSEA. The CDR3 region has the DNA TGCAGCGCTGCAGGACAGGGTGAAGAAAAACTGTTTTTT. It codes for CSAAGQGEEKLFF.

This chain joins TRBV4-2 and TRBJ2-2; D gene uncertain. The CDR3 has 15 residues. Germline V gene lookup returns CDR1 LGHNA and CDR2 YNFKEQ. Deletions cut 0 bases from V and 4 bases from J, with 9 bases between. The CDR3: CASSQDPGGTGELFF. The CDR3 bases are TGTGCCAGCAGCCAAGATCCAGGTGGCACCGGGGAGCTGTTTTTT.

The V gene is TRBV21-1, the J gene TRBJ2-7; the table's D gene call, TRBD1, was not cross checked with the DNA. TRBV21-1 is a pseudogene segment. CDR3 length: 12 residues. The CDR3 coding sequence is TGTGCCAGCAGCAAAGGGGGCTGGGAGCAGTACGTC. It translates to CASSKGGWEQYV.

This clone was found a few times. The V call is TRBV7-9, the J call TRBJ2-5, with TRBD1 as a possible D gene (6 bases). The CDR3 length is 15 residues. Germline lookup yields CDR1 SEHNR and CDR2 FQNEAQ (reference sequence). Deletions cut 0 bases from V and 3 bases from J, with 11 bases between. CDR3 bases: TGTGCCAGCAGCTTAGCGCTGGGGGCCGAAGAGACCCAGTACTTC. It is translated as CASSLALGAEETQYF.

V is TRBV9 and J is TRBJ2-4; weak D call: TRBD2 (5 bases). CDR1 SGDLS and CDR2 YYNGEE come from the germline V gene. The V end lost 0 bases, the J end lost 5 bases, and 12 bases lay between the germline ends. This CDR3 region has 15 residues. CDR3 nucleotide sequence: TGTGCCAGCAGCGTAGGGTTGAGGGCGGAAAACATTCAGTACTTC. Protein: CASSVGLRAENIQYF.

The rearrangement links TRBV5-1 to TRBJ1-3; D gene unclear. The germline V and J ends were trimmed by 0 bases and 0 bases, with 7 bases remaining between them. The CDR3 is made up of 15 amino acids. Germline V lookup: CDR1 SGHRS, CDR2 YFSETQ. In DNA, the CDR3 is TGCGCCAGCAGCTTGGTGGGAGTCTCTGGAAACACCATATATTTT. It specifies CASSLVGVSGNTIYF. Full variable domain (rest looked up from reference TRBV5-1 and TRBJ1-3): KAGVTQTPRYLIKTRGQQVTLSCSPISGHRSVSWYQQTPGQGLQFLFEYFSETQRNKGNFPGRFSGRQFSNSRSEMNVSTLELGDSALYLCASSLVGVSGNTIYFGEGSWLTVV.

Here the CDR3 DNA reads TGTGCCAGCAGTGAACCGAGTAGAAGAGATACGCAGTATTTT. It specifies CASSEPSRRDTQYF. This sequence joins TRBV2 and TRBJ2-3; D gene unclear. In germline, CDR1 is SNHLY, CDR2 FYNNEI. This CDR3 is 14 amino acids long. Trimming left V 2 bases short and J 5 bases short, with 11 bases between.

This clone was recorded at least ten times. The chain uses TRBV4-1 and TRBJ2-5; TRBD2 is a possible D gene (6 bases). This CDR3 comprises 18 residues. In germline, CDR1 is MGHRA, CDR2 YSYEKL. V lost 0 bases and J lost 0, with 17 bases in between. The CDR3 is CASSQEREQGFYQETQYF. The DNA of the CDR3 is TGCGCCAGCAGCCAAGAACGGGAGCAAGGGTTCTACCAAGAGACCCAGTACTTC.

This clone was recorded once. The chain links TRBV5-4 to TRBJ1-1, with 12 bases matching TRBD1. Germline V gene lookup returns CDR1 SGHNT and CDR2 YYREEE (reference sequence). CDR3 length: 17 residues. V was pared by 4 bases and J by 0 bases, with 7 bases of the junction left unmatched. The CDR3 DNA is TGTGCCAGCAGCGCTACCGGGACAGGGGGCGTGAACACTGAAGCTTTCTTT. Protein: CASSATGTGGVNTEAFF.

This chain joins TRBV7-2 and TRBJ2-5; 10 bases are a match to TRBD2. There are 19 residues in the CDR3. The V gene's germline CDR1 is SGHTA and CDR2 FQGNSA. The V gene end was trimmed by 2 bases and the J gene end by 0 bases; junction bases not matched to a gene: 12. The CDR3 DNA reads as TGTGCCAGCAGCTTAAATAGTGGAGGTAGCGGGGGGAACCAAGAGACCCAGTACTTC. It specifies CASSLNSGGSGGNQETQYF.

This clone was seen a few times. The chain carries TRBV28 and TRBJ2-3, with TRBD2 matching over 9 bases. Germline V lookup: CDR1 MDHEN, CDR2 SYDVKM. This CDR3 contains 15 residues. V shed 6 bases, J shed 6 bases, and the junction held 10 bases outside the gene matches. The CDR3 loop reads CASREGGGALDTQYF. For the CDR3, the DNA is TGTGCCAGCAGAGAGGGCGGGGGGGCCCTGGATACGCAGTATTTT.

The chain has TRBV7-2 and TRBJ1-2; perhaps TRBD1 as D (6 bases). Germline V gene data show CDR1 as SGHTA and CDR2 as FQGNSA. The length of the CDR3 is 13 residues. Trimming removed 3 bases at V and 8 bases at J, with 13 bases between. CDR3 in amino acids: CASSFYRALGYTF. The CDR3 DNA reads TGTGCCAGCAGCTTCTACAGGGCTTTAGGCTACACCTTC.

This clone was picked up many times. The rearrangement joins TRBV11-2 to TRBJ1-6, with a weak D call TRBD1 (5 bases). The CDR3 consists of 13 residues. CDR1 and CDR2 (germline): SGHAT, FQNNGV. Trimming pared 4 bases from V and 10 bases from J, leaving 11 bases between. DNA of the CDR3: TGTGCCAGCAGCTCAACAAGGGGATCACCCCTCCACTTT. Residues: CASSSTRGSPLHF.

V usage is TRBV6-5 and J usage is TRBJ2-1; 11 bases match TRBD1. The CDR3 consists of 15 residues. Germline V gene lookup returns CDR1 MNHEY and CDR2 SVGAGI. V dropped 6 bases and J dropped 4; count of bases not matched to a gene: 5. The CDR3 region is CASSGTGGGYNEQFF. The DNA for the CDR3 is TGTGCCAGCAGCGGGACAGGGGGTGGATACAATGAGCAGTTCTTC.

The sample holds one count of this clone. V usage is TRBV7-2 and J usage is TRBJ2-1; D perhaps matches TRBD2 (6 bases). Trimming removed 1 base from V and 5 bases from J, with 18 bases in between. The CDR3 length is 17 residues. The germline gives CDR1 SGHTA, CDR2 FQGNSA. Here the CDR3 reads CASSLGGGELGDNEQFF. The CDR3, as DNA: TGTGCCAGCAGCTTAGGGGGCGGGGAGCTAGGTGACAATGAGCAGTTCTTC.

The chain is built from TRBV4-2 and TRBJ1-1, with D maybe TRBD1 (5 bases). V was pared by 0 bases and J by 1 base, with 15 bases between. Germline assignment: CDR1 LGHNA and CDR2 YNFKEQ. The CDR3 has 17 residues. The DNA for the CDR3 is TGTGCCAGCAGCCAAGATGGCGGGGGTTGGGAGAACACTGAAGCTTTCTTT. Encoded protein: CASSQDGGGWENTEAFF.

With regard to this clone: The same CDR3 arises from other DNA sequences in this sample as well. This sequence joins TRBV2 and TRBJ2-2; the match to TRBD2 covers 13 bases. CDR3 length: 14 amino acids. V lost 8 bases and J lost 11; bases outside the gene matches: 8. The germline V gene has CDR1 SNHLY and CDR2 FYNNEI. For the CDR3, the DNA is TGTGCCAGCGGCCGGACTAGCGGGGGTCCCGAGCTGTTTTTT. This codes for CASGRTSGGPELFF.